This is a list of T cell receptor beta chains from one sample in a study of shared clonotypes between healthy human individuals. The method was immunoSEQ multiplex PCR; TCRdb's version includes in-frame clones alone and lacks a portion of them. Of fewer than 1.8 million clones in the sample, approximately 98.5% were seen once. Sequencing was done on a sample of naive CD4+ T cells sorted from blood. The receptors here all came from a man aged 25 to 45 in good health. Both conserved end residues are part of each CDR3. Each record gives: clone size, V gene, D gene, J gene, CDR3 DNA, CDR3 protein. A D gene is named only where the DNA matches it firmly. Clone size appears in some rows only: once, few, many, or a class for an expanded clone.

>.|TRBV5-1|TRBD2|TRBJ2-5
TGCGCCAGCAGCTTCTTCGGGGGGGCAGAGACCCAGTACTTC
CASSFFGGAETQYF
>.|TRBV28|.|TRBJ2-1
TGTGCCAGCAGTTCTCCCTGGAAATTTCTCAATGAGCAGTTCTTC
CASSSPWKFLNEQFF
>.|TRBV2|.|TRBJ1-2
TGTGCCAGCAGTGGTAGGCCCCGCTTTTATGGCTACACCTTC
CASSGRPRFYGYTF
>.|TRBV25-1|TRBD1|TRBJ2-7
TGTGCCAGCAGTCCGGACAGGGGGTTCTCTTACGAGCAGTACTTC
CASSPDRGFSYEQYF
>.|TRBV9|.|TRBJ2-1
TGTGCCAGCAGCGGGAAGGCGGGATTCTCCTACAATGAGCAGTTCTTC
CASSGKAGFSYNEQFF
>.|TRBV28|TRBD1|TRBJ2-7
TGTGCCAGCAGACGAAGGACAGGGGGCTCCTACGAGCAGTACTTC
CASRRRTGGSYEQYF
>.|TRBV7-6|TRBD2|TRBJ2-2
TGTGCCAGCAGCTCTTTCCGCGGGGGGGGCACCGGGGAGCTGTTTTTT
CASSSFRGGGTGELFF
>.|TRBV7-9|.|TRBJ2-3
TGTGCCAGCAGCCCGAGTAGGGGTTCTAGCACAGATACGCAGTATTTT
CASSPSRGSSTDTQYF
>.|TRBV5-4|TRBD2|TRBJ2-1
TGTGCCAGCAGCAACCAACTAGCGGGAGTCTCCAGGAATGAGCAGTTCTTC
CASSNQLAGVSRNEQFF
>.|TRBV5-4|.|TRBJ2-7
TGTGCCAGCAGCTTAAGGGACCGTTCCTACGAGCAGTACTTC
CASSLRDRSYEQYF
>.|TRBV5-6|TRBD2|TRBJ2-7
TGTGCCAGCAGCTTAGAGCGGGGAAAGGATCGTCTCGAGCAGTACTTC
CASSLERGKDRLEQYF
>.|TRBV5-1|.|TRBJ2-3
TGCGCCAGCAGCTTCGAGGGTACAGATACGCAGTATTTT
CASSFEGTDTQYF
>.|TRBV11-1|TRBD2|TRBJ2-5
TGTGCCAGCAGCTTACAACTAGCGGGAGGGCCGGGGCAAGAGACCCAGTACTTC
CASSLQLAGGPGQETQYF
>.|TRBV6-1|.|TRBJ2-7
TGTGCCAGCAGAGGACAGTTAAACTACGAGCAGTACTTC
CASRGQLNYEQYF
>.|TRBV9|TRBD1|TRBJ1-4
TGTGCCAGCAGCGACGTTCCGGGACAGGGGAAAGAAAAACTGTTTTTT
CASSDVPGQGKEKLFF
>.|TRBV5-4|.|TRBJ1-4
TGTGCCAGCAGCTTGGGACAGCGAAATGAAAAACTGTTTTTT
CASSLGQRNEKLFF
>.|TRBV11-2|.|TRBJ2-1
TGTGCCAGCAGCTTAGGTCCGGTTAGCTCCTACAATGAGCAGTTCTTC
CASSLGPVSSYNEQFF
>.|TRBV25-1|.|TRBJ2-5
TGTGCCAGCAGTGAATTGTGGGGAGAGACCCAGTACTTC
CASSELWGETQYF
>.|TRBV29-1|.|TRBJ2-1
TGCAGCGTTGCCGGGGACTCCTACAATGAGCAGTTCTTC
CSVAGDSYNEQFF
>.|TRBV5-4|TRBD1|TRBJ2-2
TGTGCCAGCAGCTCGGCGGGCAGGGGGCAGTTCGGCACCGGGGAGCTGTTTTTT
CASSSAGRGQFGTGELFF
>.|TRBV10-3|.|TRBJ2-3
TGTGCCATCAGTGAAGGTCAGGTCAGCACAGATACGCAGTATTTT
CAISEGQVSTDTQYF
>.|TRBV2|.|TRBJ2-2
TGTGCCAGCAGTGAGCGAGCATACACCGGGGAGCTGTTTTTT
CASSERAYTGELFF
>.|TRBV7-8|.|TRBJ2-7
TGTGCCAGCAGCTTAGGGCTAGTTCGGGAGCAGTACTTC
CASSLGLVREQYF
>.|TRBV5-1|.|TRBJ2-7
TGCGCCAGCAGCCCCGCTCAGGTTCTGGAGCAGTACTTC
CASSPAQVLEQYF
>.|TRBV9|.|TRBJ2-2
TGTGCCAGCAGCCCTACAGCAGGGGAAGAAAACGGGGAGCTGTTTTTT
CASSPTAGEENGELFF
>.|TRBV19|.|TRBJ1-1
TGTGCCAGTAGTATTGATATTTCCACTGAAGCTTTCTTT
CASSIDISTEAFF
>once|TRBV11-2|.|TRBJ1-5
TGTGCCAGCAGCCTAGCAGGTCAGCCCCAGCATTTT
CASSLAGQPQHF
>.|TRBV5-5|TRBD1|TRBJ2-7
TGTGCCAGCAGCTCAGTTCGACAGGGATCCGAGCAGTACTTC
CASSSVRQGSEQYF
>.|TRBV6-5|.|TRBJ2-7
TGTGCCAGCAGTCAAAGGACTTTGTTAGTCTACGAGCAGTACTTC
CASSQRTLLVYEQYF
>.|TRBV29-1|.|TRBJ2-7
TGCAGCGTCGGGGAGGTGAGCTCCTACGAGCAGTACTTC
CSVGEVSSYEQYF
>.|TRBV7-8|.|TRBJ1-1
TGTGCCAGCAGGTTAAGGGTTTCGAGTACTGAAGCTTTCTTT
CASRLRVSSTEAFF
>.|TRBV5-3|.|TRBJ2-1
TGTGCCAGATTTCGGGGTCGGGAAACCTACAATGAGCAGTTCTTC
CARFRGRETYNEQFF
>.|TRBV6-1|.|TRBJ1-2
TGTGCCAGCAGTGAAGCGCTTGGGGCACCCAACTATGGCTACACCTTC
CASSEALGAPNYGYTF
>.|TRBV5-5|.|TRBJ2-1
TGTGCCAGCAGCTTGTTCTCCTCCCGCCAGTTCTTC
CASSLFSSRQFF
>.|TRBV25-1|TRBD1|TRBJ1-2
TGTGCCAGCAGTCAGACAGGGAACTATGGCTACACCTTC
CASSQTGNYGYTF
>.|TRBV9|.|TRBJ2-1
TGTGCCAGCAGCGTAGCGGGGGTTAATGAGCAGTTCTTC
CASSVAGVNEQFF
>.|TRBV7-3|TRBD1|TRBJ2-7
TGTGCCAGCAGCTTGGGACAGGGTGGCGAGCAGTACTTC
CASSLGQGGEQYF
>.|TRBV4-3|TRBD2|TRBJ2-7
TGCGCCAGCAGCCAAGAAGCGGGGGGGTTCGAGCAGTACTTC
CASSQEAGGFEQYF
>once|TRBV5-1|TRBD2|TRBJ2-3
TGCGCCAGCAGCTCTGGACTAGCGGGAGATTCACCAGATACGCAGTATTTT
CASSSGLAGDSPDTQYF
>.|TRBV7-9|.|TRBJ1-1
TGTGCCAGCAGCCCGTATTTAGGGGGGGACACTGAAGCTTTCTTT
CASSPYLGGDTEAFF
>.|TRBV18|.|TRBJ1-2
TGTGCCAGCTCACCGTTCCCCCCCGAACGCTATGGCTACACCTTC
CASSPFPPERYGYTF
>.|TRBV7-6|.|TRBJ2-2
TGTGCCAGCAGTAATGGGGATGGCGGGGAGCTGTTTTTT
CASSNGDGGELFF
>.|TRBV4-1|.|TRBJ1-2
TGCGCCAGCAGCCATATAACAGGGAACTATGGCTACACCTTC
CASSHITGNYGYTF
>.|TRBV4-3|.|TRBJ1-1
TGCGCCAGCAGCCAAGCAGTGAGGGGTTACACTGAAGCTTTCTTT
CASSQAVRGYTEAFF
>.|TRBV5-6|.|TRBJ2-5
TGTGCCAGCACCAACTGGGGCGGTCAAGAGACCCAGTACTTC
CASTNWGGQETQYF